These T cell receptor beta chains were read from a single sample in a study of T cells expressing NK-cell markers. From its re-call of the 5' RACE reads, TCRdb lists each CDR3 protein once, without DNA. Its listing shows some 390,000 distinct CDR3 sequences. Source material: blood T cells: a sorted CD56 or NKG2C T cell subset, CD4+ or CD8+ T cells, or bulk PBMC T cells (not recorded which). The receptors were gathered from a woman aged 45-60 years in good health. The CDR3 runs from the conserved cysteine through the conserved F or W.

V: TRBV19
J: TRBJ2-7
CDR3: CASSIGLAGGYEQYF

V: TRBV6-5
J: TRBJ2-1
CDR3: CATRGDSNNEQFF

V: TRBV4-1
J: TRBJ2-3
CDR3: CASSQDLAWTDTQYF

V: TRBV29-1
J: TRBJ2-1
CDR3: CSVDVGLAGGGEQFF

V: TRBV30
J: TRBJ2-1
CDR3: CAWSGTLDEQFF

V: TRBV6-2/TRBV6-3
J: TRBJ2-1
CDR3: CASSYLRGDPYNEQFF

V: TRBV9
J: TRBJ1-6
CDR3: CASSVLDARSPLHF

V: TRBV24-1
J: TRBJ2-5
CDR3: CATSDSGTGNGETQYF

V: TRBV5-1
J: TRBJ2-1
CDR3: CASSLAGTGGFKVEQFF

V: TRBV6-2/TRBV6-3
J: TRBJ2-2
CDR3: CASSFSPSTNGELFF

V: TRBV6-5
J: TRBJ2-1
CDR3: CASKTDRGPHNEQFF

V: TRBV9
J: TRBJ2-2
CDR3: CASSVSGDRLGELFF

V: TRBV5-8
J: TRBJ1-2
CDR3: CASSSNPGTPYGYTF

V: TRBV12-3/TRBV12-4
J: TRBJ2-5
CDR3: CASSSGAGWETQYF

V: TRBV6-2/TRBV6-3
J: TRBJ2-3
CDR3: CASRLLTSDTQYF

V: TRBV7-2
J: TRBJ1-4
CDR3: CASSSLGPSEKLFF

V: TRBV5-1
J: TRBJ1-1
CDR3: CASSLAGQATEAFF

V: TRBV12-5
J: TRBJ2-3
CDR3: CASEGPGGRTDTQYF

V: TRBV18
J: TRBJ1-4
CDR3: CASSTGGAKLFF

V: TRBV14
J: TRBJ2-3
CDR3: CASSQDHTLPSGDTQYF

V: TRBV5-1
J: TRBJ2-2
CDR3: CASSLVVGLNTGELFF

V: TRBV12-3/TRBV12-4
J: TRBJ2-7
CDR3: CASSLSGRPPYEQYF

V: TRBV20-1
J: TRBJ2-1
CDR3: CSARLGANEQFF

V: TRBV12-3/TRBV12-4
J: TRBJ1-5
CDR3: CASSLWSWGSNQPQHF

V: TRBV15
J: TRBJ2-1
CDR3: CATSRDPPSGMIQFF

V: TRBV5-8
J: TRBJ2-1
CDR3: CASANRFGHNEQFF